The rows below give T cell receptor beta chains drawn from one sample of a study of STAT5B mutations in CD4+ large granular lymphocyte leukemia. Sequencing used immunoSEQ multiplex PCR; TCRdb keeps in-frame clones, though not all of them. Seen here are over 30,000 clones, over 60% observed once, and the top ten hold roughly 7.7%. The material sequenced was CD4+ T cells from blood buffy coats. All receptors derive from a human donor in good health. Each CDR3 is given with its conserved first and last residue. Clone size is stated in some rows and not others, as once, few, many or a class when expanded.

j_call: TRBJ1-3
v_call: TRBV7-9
clone_size: few
cdr3_aa: CASSFYQGEGNTIYF

j_call: TRBJ2-7
v_call: TRBV7-7
clone_size: NA
cdr3_aa: CASSPVGPGRGEQYF

j_call: TRBJ2-1
v_call: TRBV6-4
clone_size: NA
cdr3_aa: CASSDVGALFF

j_call: TRBJ1-2
v_call: TRBV5-4
clone_size: NA
cdr3_aa: CASSLFATDNYGYTF

j_call: TRBJ1-2
v_call: TRBV5-1
clone_size: few
cdr3_aa: CASSAQDDGNYGYTF

j_call: TRBJ1-1
v_call: TRBV9
clone_size: NA
cdr3_aa: CASSVGQRNTEAFF

j_call: TRBJ2-7
v_call: TRBV6-1
clone_size: NA
cdr3_aa: CASRTGQSYEQYF

j_call: TRBJ2-7
v_call: TRBV6-1
clone_size: NA
cdr3_aa: CASTGSERPNYEQYF

j_call: TRBJ1-4
v_call: TRBV5-4
clone_size: few
cdr3_aa: CASSSGTGVGKLFF

j_call: TRBJ2-4
v_call: TRBV5-6
clone_size: NA
cdr3_aa: CASSSQGAKNIQYF

j_call: TRBJ2-7
v_call: TRBV15
clone_size: NA
cdr3_aa: CATSREGVEQYF

j_call: TRBJ1-2
v_call: TRBV5-4
clone_size: medium-sized
cdr3_aa: CASSGQDGTSRYTF

j_call: TRBJ2-7
v_call: TRBV27
clone_size: NA
cdr3_aa: CASRGTGSYEQYF

j_call: TRBJ1-2
v_call: TRBV4-2
clone_size: NA
cdr3_aa: CASSPRDGTNYGYTF

j_call: TRBJ1-1
v_call: TRBV7-2
clone_size: NA
cdr3_aa: CASRRTGLSTEAFF

j_call: TRBJ2-7
v_call: TRBV5-1
clone_size: NA
cdr3_aa: CASSKPSGKSYEQYF

j_call: TRBJ2-5
v_call: TRBV4-1
clone_size: once
cdr3_aa: CASNSPGDQETQYF

j_call: TRBJ1-1
v_call: TRBV18
clone_size: few
cdr3_aa: CASSPSSGQGNTEAFF

j_call: TRBJ2-7
v_call: TRBV5-1
clone_size: NA
cdr3_aa: CASSGTLANEQYF

j_call: TRBJ2-1
v_call: TRBV18
clone_size: NA
cdr3_aa: CASSLNRDSYNEQFF

j_call: TRBJ2-5
v_call: TRBV11-2
clone_size: NA
cdr3_aa: CASSTGGEGTQYF

j_call: NA
v_call: TRBV30
clone_size: NA
cdr3_aa: CARFLEQYF

j_call: TRBJ2-3
v_call: TRBV19
clone_size: once
cdr3_aa: CASSIWAGGSTDTQYF

j_call: TRBJ2-7
v_call: TRBV5-6
clone_size: NA
cdr3_aa: CASSLVPGLISYEQYF

j_call: TRBJ1-4
v_call: TRBV18
clone_size: NA
cdr3_aa: CASSPRATGGNEKLFF

j_call: TRBJ2-7
v_call: TRBV18
clone_size: NA
cdr3_aa: CASTSGGGPTYEQYF